The 14 T cell receptor beta chains given below trace back to one sample, sequenced in a study of regulatory T cells in long-lasting Graves disease. The time point is: persistent/refractory GD, antithyroid drugs over 5 years with positive TRAb. PBMCs were the source of the RNA used for TCR sequencing. Arm-PCR of CDR3 regions and iRepertoire HTBI primers were used to build TCR beta libraries. MiXCR, applied by TCRdb to the multiplex PCR reads, yields one record per CDR3 protein. The data show hundreds of thousands of distinct CDR3 sequences, with 25% to 35% seen just once and 40% to 50% held by the top ten. The sequencing used peripheral blood mononuclear cells (PBMCs), collected when the disease was refractory, from a patient treated with antithyroid drugs. The receptors come from a female donor with Graves disease.

In its sample, this clonotype was seen once. The chain combines TRBV9 with TRBJ2-4; either TRBD1 or TRBD2 may fit D (5 bases each). The CDR3 runs to 16 residues. Germline V CDR1 and CDR2: SGDLS, YYNGEE. The V end lost 0 bases, the J end lost 3 bases, and 13 bases lay between the germline ends. The CDR3 spells CASSVGLGEGKNIQYF. CDR3 nucleotide sequence: TGTGCCAGCAGCGTAGGGCTGGGGGAAGGCAAAAACATTCAGTACTTC.

There are many counts of this clonotype. The chain is built from TRBV6-1 and TRBJ1-4; the D gene is possibly TRBD1 (6 bases). V was pared by 7 bases and J by 8 bases, with 17 bases between. This CDR3 has 14 amino acids. The germline V gene has CDR1 MNHNS and CDR2 SASEGT. The chain's CDR3 is CASTSGTIAEKLFF. The CDR3 bases are TGTGCCAGCACCAGCGGGACAATTGCGGAAAAACTGTTTTTT.

The chain is built from TRBV5-1 and TRBJ1-4; no firm D call. The germline V gene encodes CDR1 SGHRS and CDR2 YFSETQ. This CDR3 comprises 16 residues. Deletions cut 0 bases from V and 0 bases from J, with 9 bases between. Written as DNA, the CDR3 is TGCGCCAGCAGCTTGGTCGATCGAGCAACTAATGAAAAACTGTTTTTT. It is translated as CASSLVDRATNEKLFF.

The chain links TRBV20-1 to TRBJ1-1, with 7 bases that match TRBD1. This CDR3 has 14 amino acids. Per the germline V gene, CDR1 is DFQATT and CDR2 is SNEGSKA (reference sequence). The V gene end was trimmed by 6 bases and the J gene end by 4 bases; junction bases not matched to a gene: 11. CDR3 coding DNA: TGCAGTGCCCGAAACACAGGGGTGGGCACTGAAGCTTTCTTT. This sequence encodes CSARNTGVGTEAFF.

V is TRBV30 and J is TRBJ1-1; D gene ambiguous. Germline V gene data show CDR1 as GTSNPN and CDR2 as SVGIG (reference sequence). Trimming removed 5 bases from V and 2 bases from J, with 12 bases in between. The CDR3 length is 13 residues. The CDR3 protein is CAWEPSVNTEAFF. CDR3 in DNA: TGTGCCTGGGAACCTTCAGTTAACACTGAAGCTTTCTTT.

Points on this clonotype: One base away lies a much larger clone, so this may be a sequencing read error. J is TRBJ1-1 and V is TRBV12-3 or TRBV12-4; D not resolved. This CDR3 has 12 residues. CDR3 DNA sequence: TGTGCCAGCAGTTTTCAGGTCACTGGAGCTTTCTTT. This codes for CASSFQVTGAFF.

The chain recombines TRBV7-2 with TRBJ2-5, with 11 bases aligning to TRBD2. The J call may not be correct, given that the DNA end is closer to TRBJ2-1. CDR3 length equals 14 residues. Germline-derived CDR1 and CDR2 are SGHTA and FQGNSA. The CDR3 region has the DNA TGTGCCACCTCGGCTAGCGGGAGGTGGCATGAGCAGTTCTTC. It is translated as CATSASGRWHEQFF.

This clonotype was counted between two and nine times. The chain links TRBV2 to TRBJ1-3; 8 nucleotides match TRBD1. CDR3 length: 16 amino acids. Trimming at V came to 5 bases and at J to 3 bases, leaving 9 bases not matched to a gene. CDR1 SNHLY and CDR2 FYNNEI come from the germline V gene. The CDR3 region has the DNA TGTGCCAGCAGTCGGCGACAGGGGTCAGGTGGAAACACCATATATTTT. It encodes CASSRRQGSGGNTIYF.

V is TRBV28 and J is TRBJ1-2, with D possibly being TRBD1 (6 bases). Trimming removed 4 bases at V and 4 bases at J, with 13 bases between. The CDR3 is made up of 14 amino acids. Germline V lookup: CDR1 MDHEN, CDR2 SYDVKM. The CDR3 DNA sequence: TGTGCCAGCAGTTCAACACAGGGATTCTATGGCTACACCTTC. Encoded protein: CASSSTQGFYGYTF.

V usage is TRBV10-3 and J usage is TRBJ1-5, with TRBD1 as a possible D gene (5 bases). Germline assignment: CDR1 ENHRY and CDR2 SYGVKD. Trimming took 0 bases from V and 4 from J, leaving 10 bases between them. The CDR3 spans 15 residues. For the CDR3, the DNA is TGTGCCATCAGTGAGTCAGGGGATATGAATCAGCCCCAGCATTTT. Protein: CAISESGDMNQPQHF.

The table lists this clonotype with a few counts. This rearrangement joins TRBV15 to TRBJ1-6, with D unresolved. From germline, CDR1 is LNHNV and CDR2 YYDKDF (reference sequence). The CDR3 totals 12 residues. V lost 0 bases, J lost 13 bases, and 7 bases lay in between. CDR3: CATSRDLSPLHF. The CDR3, as DNA: TGTGCCACCAGCAGAGATTTGTCGCCCCTCCACTTT.

This clonotype was found once. This chain connects TRBV11-3 to TRBJ1-6; D uncertain. Trimming took 2 bases from V and 9 from J, leaving 11 bases between them. Germline loops: CDR1 SGHNT, CDR2 YENEEA. CDR3 length: 14 residues. The CDR3 here is CASSLSTATSPLHF. The CDR3 nucleotides read TGTGCCAGCAGCTTAAGCACAGCTACTTCACCCCTCCACTTT.

This clonotype showed up just a few times. This chain joins TRBV20-1 and TRBJ1-4; D is possibly TRBD1 (6 bases). The V end was cut by 3 bases, the J end by 5 bases, with 16 bases between. CDR1 is DFQATT and CDR2 is SNEGSKA in the germline V gene (reference sequence). This CDR3 contains 15 residues. CDR3 residues: CSARDPRGSNEKLFF. The CDR3 DNA is TGCAGTGCTAGGGATCCCAGGGGATCGAATGAAAAACTGTTTTTT.

This clonotype has more than one count but fewer than ten. V usage is TRBV28 and J usage is TRBJ2-7, with D perhaps TRBD2 (7 bases). V gave up 5 bases and J gave up 4 bases, with 15 bases separating them. This CDR3 is 14 amino acids long. Germline lookup yields CDR1 MDHEN and CDR2 SYDVKM. The CDR3: CASSVRGGGYEQYF. The CDR3 nucleotides are TGTGCCAGCAGTGTTAGGGGAGGGGGATACGAGCAGTACTTC.